What follows describes a single T cell receptor (beta chain). Its antigen is currently unknown. This sample is drawn from a study of OX40 agonist ivuxolimab in advanced cancers. Study context: Head and neck, renal cell, melanoma or hepatocellular carcinoma were the cancers that dose-escalation patients had. Overall study results and limits: Also showing low normalized T-cell clonal expansion were some of the nonresponders. At doses 0.1 to 3.0 mg/kg, CD4+ and CD8+ clones expanded.

Germline loops: CDR1 MNHNS, CDR2 SASEGT. The CDR3 covers 12 residues. Trimming removed 2 bases from V and 3 bases from J, with 2 bases in between. Sequencing used immunoSEQ multiplex PCR; TCRdb keeps in-frame clones, though not all of them. The repertoire holds some 99,000 clones, about four fifths seen once, with more than 1.1% in the top ten. Patients were excluded for autoimmune disease history or systemic immunosuppression. The chain combines TRBV6-1 with TRBJ1-3; D is ambiguous. This clonotype was sampled from an adult with an advanced solid tumor such as melanoma, head and neck, liver or kidney cancer. The sequencing used CD4+ or CD8+ T cells sorted from blood, collected in a trial of the OX40 agonist ivuxolimab. Here the CDR3 reads CASSEHGNTIYF. In DNA, the CDR3 is TGTGCCAGCAGTGAACATGGAAACACCATATATTTT.